The sequence of this TCR beta chain was determined in a study of blood T cells in healthy people across ages. Study-wide results and caveats: Expanded clonotype shifts may have been confounded, as the donors had an unknown CMV status. The study found TCR beta diversity correlated strongly with naive T cell percentage.

Per sample, at least 5 micrograms of total RNA were extracted. A second PCR, run for roughly 7 to 12 cycles, used a sample-barcoded 5' primer plus a J-beta primer mix. TCRdb itself ran the 5' RACE reads through MiXCR, one entry per CDR3 protein. The profile shows roughly 1,500,000 distinct CDR3 sequences, about 43% of them singletons. Germline CDR1 and CDR2: LGHNA and YNFKEQ. V was pared by 0 bases and J by 9 bases, with 15 bases between. This CDR3 contains 14 residues. In this sample, this clonotype turned up a few times. Its antigen is undetermined. The clonotype comes from a woman aged 18-29 years in good health. The rearrangement links TRBV4-2 to TRBJ2-7; D may be TRBD2 (6 bases). Source material: blood. Written as DNA, the CDR3 is TGTGCCAGCAGCCAAGAGTGGGCACCAGCGGGGCAGTACTTC. Its protein is CASSQEWAPAGQYF.